The rows below give T cell receptor beta chains drawn from one sample of a study of T cell responses to AZD1222 COVID-19 vaccine. Libraries were prepared by immunoSEQ multiplex PCR; TCRdb keeps only in-frame clonotypes and omits some of them. The sample lists roughly 120,000 clones, about 90% occurring once. Sequenced material: peripheral blood, taken 28 days after the second AZD1222 dose. All receptors come from an adult who received the AZD1222 COVID-19 vaccine. Both conserved end residues are part of each CDR3. D genes are given only for firm matches. For some rows the clone size is stated as once, few or many, or as a class when expanded; others skip it.

v_call: TRBV28
clone_size: -
j_call: TRBJ1-1
d_call: -
cdr3_nt: TGTGCCAGCAGCTCCCTAGGCAGAACGGACACTGAAGCTTTCTTT
cdr3_aa: CASSSLGRTDTEAFF

v_call: TRBV3-1/TRBV3-2
clone_size: -
j_call: TRBJ2-4
d_call: -
cdr3_nt: TGTGCCAGCAGCCAAGGTTTGTTGGGAGTAACTGGGGGACATTTAAGCAAAAACATTCAGTACTTC
cdr3_aa: CASSQGLLGVTGGHLSKNIQYF

v_call: TRBV5-4
clone_size: -
j_call: TRBJ2-2
d_call: -
cdr3_nt: TGTGCCAGCAGCTTGCGTAATCGAAACACCGGGGAGCTGTTTTTT
cdr3_aa: CASSLRNRNTGELFF

v_call: TRBV10-3
clone_size: -
j_call: TRBJ2-5
d_call: TRBD1
cdr3_nt: TGTGCCATCAGCCAGGGGGCGGGGGAGACCCAGTACTTC
cdr3_aa: CAISQGAGETQYF

v_call: TRBV2
clone_size: -
j_call: TRBJ1-6
d_call: TRBD1
cdr3_nt: TGTGCCTATGGGACAGGGGCGAATTCACCCCTCCACTTT
cdr3_aa: CAYGTGANSPLHF

v_call: TRBV2
clone_size: -
j_call: TRBJ2-3
d_call: -
cdr3_nt: TGTGCCAGCAGTTTACGGGGAGATACGCAGTATTTT
cdr3_aa: CASSLRGDTQYF

v_call: TRBV5-1
clone_size: -
j_call: TRBJ1-2
d_call: TRBD1
cdr3_nt: TGCGCCAGCAGCTTGACCGAGGGCAGGGGGCTCTATGGCTACACCTTC
cdr3_aa: CASSLTEGRGLYGYTF

v_call: TRBV7-2
clone_size: -
j_call: TRBJ1-2
d_call: -
cdr3_nt: TGTGCCAGCAGCGAGGGACCGCCCCGTTGGGACACCTTC
cdr3_aa: CASSEGPPRWDTF

v_call: TRBV7-2
clone_size: -
j_call: TRBJ2-7
d_call: -
cdr3_nt: TGTGCCAGCAGCACAGCCTTGGGGTACGAGCAGTACTTC
cdr3_aa: CASSTALGYEQYF

v_call: TRBV5-1
clone_size: -
j_call: TRBJ2-1
d_call: -
cdr3_nt: TGCGCCAGCAGCATTAGCGGCCCCGGGTCCTACAATGAGCAGTTCTTC
cdr3_aa: CASSISGPGSYNEQFF

v_call: TRBV3-1/TRBV3-2
clone_size: -
j_call: TRBJ2-3
d_call: -
cdr3_nt: TGTGCCAGCAGCCAAGACGGCGGTCCGGCGCAGTATTTT
cdr3_aa: CASSQDGGPAQYF

v_call: TRBV7-6
clone_size: -
j_call: TRBJ2-5
d_call: TRBD2
cdr3_nt: TGTGCCAGCAGCCCTGGACTAGCGCAACAGGGGCAGACCCAGTACTTC
cdr3_aa: CASSPGLAQQGQTQYF

v_call: TRBV7-3
clone_size: -
j_call: TRBJ2-1
d_call: TRBD2
cdr3_nt: TGTGCCAGCAGCTTAAGGGGTACTAGCGGGGTTTGGGATGAGCAGTTCTTC
cdr3_aa: CASSLRGTSGVWDEQFF

v_call: TRBV2
clone_size: once
j_call: TRBJ2-3
d_call: TRBD2
cdr3_nt: TGTGCCAGCAGACCAACTAGCGGACAAGGAGATACGCAGTATTTT
cdr3_aa: CASRPTSGQGDTQYF

v_call: TRBV7-2
clone_size: once
j_call: TRBJ1-2
d_call: -
cdr3_nt: TGTGCCAGCAGCTTATTAACAACTAACTATGGCTACACCTTC
cdr3_aa: CASSLLTTNYGYTF

v_call: TRBV18
clone_size: -
j_call: TRBJ1-2
d_call: -
cdr3_nt: TGTGCCAGCCAGGCAGGGAACTACTATGGCTACACCTTC
cdr3_aa: CASQAGNYYGYTF

v_call: TRBV11-2
clone_size: -
j_call: TRBJ2-7
d_call: TRBD2
cdr3_nt: TGTGCCAGCAGTCACCCACTAGCGGGAGCCTACGAGCAGTACTTC
cdr3_aa: CASSHPLAGAYEQYF

v_call: TRBV27
clone_size: once
j_call: TRBJ1-5
d_call: TRBD1
cdr3_nt: TGTGCCAGCAGTTCACAGGGGGATCAACCCCAGCATTTT
cdr3_aa: CASSSQGDQPQHF

v_call: TRBV2
clone_size: once
j_call: TRBJ2-1
d_call: TRBD2
cdr3_nt: TGTGCCAGCAGGAGGCTAGCGGGAGTTCTTGATGAGCAGTTCTTC
cdr3_aa: CASRRLAGVLDEQFF

v_call: TRBV28
clone_size: -
j_call: TRBJ1-3
d_call: -
cdr3_nt: TGTGCCAGCAGCCGTAACGGAAACACCATATATTTT
cdr3_aa: CASSRNGNTIYF

v_call: TRBV6-2/TRBV6-3
clone_size: -
j_call: TRBJ1-3
d_call: -
cdr3_nt: TGTGCCAGCAGTGCCGGGGGGCTCTCTGGAAACACCATATATTTT
cdr3_aa: CASSAGGLSGNTIYF

v_call: TRBV10-3
clone_size: -
j_call: TRBJ1-3
d_call: -
cdr3_nt: TGTGCCATCAGTGAGTCGGTAGTTCGCTCTGGAAACACCATATATTTT
cdr3_aa: CAISESVVRSGNTIYF

v_call: TRBV27
clone_size: -
j_call: TRBJ2-1
d_call: TRBD1
cdr3_nt: TGTGCCAGCAGTCGAAAGGACAGGGGGGGACCCAATGAGCAGTTCTTC
cdr3_aa: CASSRKDRGGPNEQFF

v_call: TRBV7-8
clone_size: -
j_call: TRBJ2-2
d_call: -
cdr3_nt: TGTGCCAGCAGCCTACAGTTGGACACCGGGGAGCTGTTTTTT
cdr3_aa: CASSLQLDTGELFF

v_call: TRBV19
clone_size: -
j_call: TRBJ2-7
d_call: TRBD2
cdr3_nt: TGTGCCAGTAGTCTAGCGGGAGGGCTCTACGAGCAGTACTTC
cdr3_aa: CASSLAGGLYEQYF

v_call: TRBV20-1
clone_size: -
j_call: TRBJ2-2
d_call: TRBD2
cdr3_nt: TGCAGTGCTAGTTTTAGTCCTAGCGGGGTTAACGGGGAGCTGTTTTTT
cdr3_aa: CSASFSPSGVNGELFF

v_call: TRBV6-5
clone_size: -
j_call: TRBJ2-1
d_call: -
cdr3_nt: TGTGCCAGCAGTCCGAGGACAGATTACAATGAGCAGTTCTTC
cdr3_aa: CASSPRTDYNEQFF

v_call: TRBV9
clone_size: -
j_call: TRBJ1-1
d_call: -
cdr3_nt: TGTGCCAGCAGCCCTCATCCGGGGGGGCAGGACACTGAAGCTTTCTTT
cdr3_aa: CASSPHPGGQDTEAFF

v_call: TRBV7-2
clone_size: -
j_call: TRBJ1-3
d_call: -
cdr3_nt: TGTGCCAGCAGCTTAGACAGGTTTGGAAACACCATATATTTT
cdr3_aa: CASSLDRFGNTIYF

v_call: TRBV5-1
clone_size: -
j_call: TRBJ1-1
d_call: TRBD1
cdr3_nt: TGCGCCAGCAGCGCCCGACAGGGCACTGAAGCTTTCTTT
cdr3_aa: CASSARQGTEAFF

v_call: TRBV29-1
clone_size: -
j_call: TRBJ2-7
d_call: -
cdr3_nt: TGCAGCGTTGAAGGACGGTCCTACGAGCAGTACTTC
cdr3_aa: CSVEGRSYEQYF

v_call: TRBV19
clone_size: -
j_call: TRBJ1-5
d_call: TRBD1
cdr3_nt: TGTGCCAGTAGCACCCGGACAGGGGACAATCAGCCCCAGCATTTT
cdr3_aa: CASSTRTGDNQPQHF

v_call: TRBV29-1
clone_size: -
j_call: TRBJ2-2
d_call: TRBD1
cdr3_nt: TGCAGCGTTGGAGGACAGGGTCCCGGGGAGCTGTTTTTT
cdr3_aa: CSVGGQGPGELFF

v_call: TRBV9
clone_size: -
j_call: TRBJ2-7
d_call: TRBD2
cdr3_nt: TGTGCCAGCAGCGTAGCGGGAGGCCCCTACGAGCAGTACTTC
cdr3_aa: CASSVAGGPYEQYF

v_call: TRBV5-4
clone_size: -
j_call: TRBJ2-7
d_call: -
cdr3_nt: TGTGCCAGCAGCCCGGGCCAGAGACCCTACGAGCAGTACTTC
cdr3_aa: CASSPGQRPYEQYF

v_call: TRBV6-2/TRBV6-3
clone_size: -
j_call: TRBJ2-7
d_call: TRBD2
cdr3_nt: TGTGCCAGCAGTTACAAGTCTAGCGGGATGGACTCCTACGAGCAGTACTTC
cdr3_aa: CASSYKSSGMDSYEQYF

v_call: TRBV20-1
clone_size: -
j_call: TRBJ1-2
d_call: -
cdr3_nt: TGCAGTGCTAGTGACGGCGGACATCGCTACACCTTC
cdr3_aa: CSASDGGHRYTF

v_call: TRBV20-1
clone_size: -
j_call: TRBJ1-2
d_call: -
cdr3_nt: TGCAGTGCTACAGATAACTATGGCTACACCTTC
cdr3_aa: CSATDNYGYTF

v_call: TRBV7-2
clone_size: -
j_call: TRBJ1-1
d_call: -
cdr3_nt: TGTGCCAGCAGCCCCCACAGAGCCGACACTGAAGCTTTCTTT
cdr3_aa: CASSPHRADTEAFF

v_call: TRBV3-1/TRBV3-2
clone_size: -
j_call: TRBJ2-1
d_call: TRBD1
cdr3_nt: TGTGCCAGCAGCCGGGAGGGACAGGGGCCGTTCTTC
cdr3_aa: CASSREGQGPFF

v_call: TRBV5-1
clone_size: -
j_call: TRBJ2-1
d_call: -
cdr3_nt: TGCGCCAGCAGCTTGGCGGGAGCAGTGCAGTTCTTC
cdr3_aa: CASSLAGAVQFF

v_call: TRBV10-3
clone_size: -
j_call: TRBJ2-7
d_call: TRBD2
cdr3_nt: TGTGCCATCAAGTCTCAGCGGGAGACCTACGAGCAGTACTTC
cdr3_aa: CAIKSQRETYEQYF

v_call: TRBV7-2
clone_size: -
j_call: TRBJ1-6
d_call: TRBD1
cdr3_nt: TGTGCCAGCAGCCCATCGACAGGGGTCAGATCACCCCTCCACTTT
cdr3_aa: CASSPSTGVRSPLHF

v_call: TRBV28
clone_size: -
j_call: TRBJ2-1
d_call: -
cdr3_nt: TGTGCCAGCAGCCCTTCGGGGGGCGGGACCCGCAATGAGCAGTTCTTC
cdr3_aa: CASSPSGGGTRNEQFF

v_call: TRBV9
clone_size: -
j_call: TRBJ1-5
d_call: -
cdr3_nt: TGTGCCAGCAGCGTAGACGGCCGGGTTGGGCAGCCCCAGCATTTT
cdr3_aa: CASSVDGRVGQPQHF

v_call: TRBV25-1
clone_size: -
j_call: TRBJ1-1
d_call: -
cdr3_nt: TGTGCCAGCAGTTTGAACACTGAAGCTTTCTTT
cdr3_aa: CASSLNTEAFF

v_call: TRBV6-1
clone_size: -
j_call: TRBJ2-5
d_call: TRBD1
cdr3_nt: TGTGCCAGCAGTGAGGTGACAGGGAACCAAGAGACCCAGTACTTC
cdr3_aa: CASSEVTGNQETQYF

v_call: TRBV6-1
clone_size: once
j_call: TRBJ2-7
d_call: -
cdr3_nt: TGTGCCAGCAGTGAATTTTTTGGGGAATTCGAGCAGTACTTC
cdr3_aa: CASSEFFGEFEQYF

v_call: TRBV3-1/TRBV3-2
clone_size: -
j_call: TRBJ2-7
d_call: -
cdr3_nt: TGTGCCAGCAGCCAACAAGGGTCCGCCGAGCAGTACTTC
cdr3_aa: CASSQQGSAEQYF

v_call: TRBV21-1
clone_size: -
j_call: TRBJ2-2
d_call: -
cdr3_nt: TGTGCCAGCAGAAAACCGGGAGAAAGGGATTACCGGGAGCTGTTTTTT
cdr3_aa: CASRKPGERDYRELFF

v_call: TRBV5-5
clone_size: once
j_call: TRBJ2-1
d_call: TRBD2
cdr3_nt: TGTGCCAGCAGCCTCCGGCCGGGGACTAGCGAACCCTCCCCCCACAATGAGCAGTTCTTC
cdr3_aa: CASSLRPGTSEPSPHNEQFF

v_call: TRBV27
clone_size: -
j_call: TRBJ2-1
d_call: TRBD1
cdr3_nt: TGTGCCAGCAGTTTCCGGGACAGGGACAATGAGCAGTTCTTC
cdr3_aa: CASSFRDRDNEQFF

v_call: TRBV3-1/TRBV3-2
clone_size: -
j_call: TRBJ2-3
d_call: TRBD1
cdr3_nt: TGTGCCAGCAGCCAAGGGGCGGACAGGGTCACAGATACGCAGTATTTT
cdr3_aa: CASSQGADRVTDTQYF